These T cell receptor beta chains were read from a single sample in a study of T-cell memory formation after mild COVID-19. TCRdb re-called the 5' RACE reads through MiXCR, storing one row per CDR3 protein. The data contain 200,000 or so distinct CDR3 sequences, approximately 16% of them singletons. Material for sequencing was PBMCs or a T cell subset sorted from them (not recorded which). The origin of the receptors is an adult woman who had mild COVID-19 (a few samples of this study predate the infection). Cell type and time point are not known. The CDR3 runs from the conserved cysteine through the conserved F or W. Fields, in order: D gene, J gene, clone size, V gene, CDR3 protein, CDR3 DNA. A D gene is named only where the DNA matches it firmly. The listing skips clone size in some rows; elsewhere it reads once, few, many or a size class.

- TRBJ2-3 few TRBV7-6 CASSTRGTQYF TGTGCCAGCAGCACTCGGGGTACGCAGTATTTT
TRBD1 TRBJ2-7 few TRBV12-3/TRBV12-4 CASSSNKDRGTSSYEQYF TGTGCCAGCAGCTCAAATAAGGACAGGGGGACATCCTCCTACGAGCAGTACTTC
- TRBJ2-2 few TRBV6-2/TRBV6-3 CASSYTRGGTGELFF TGTGCCAGCAGTTATACACGAGGGGGCACCGGGGAGCTGTTTTTT
TRBD1 TRBJ1-2 - TRBV2 CASAPGQGGNYGYTF TGTGCCAGTGCTCCCGGACAGGGTGGAAACTATGGCTACACCTTC
- TRBJ2-7 many TRBV12-3/TRBV12-4 CASSSSGGREQYF TGTGCCAGCAGTTCGTCCGGCGGCCGGGAGCAGTACTTC
- TRBJ2-3 many TRBV2 CASSRDSDTQYF TGTGCCAGCAGCCGCGACAGTGATACGCAGTATTTT
TRBD2 TRBJ2-2 - TRBV7-9 CASSTVTGGTDTGELFF TGTGCCAGCAGCACAGTCACGGGAGGTACGGACACCGGGGAGCTGTTTTTT
TRBD2 TRBJ2-1 few TRBV12-3/TRBV12-4 CASIGSSGGFEQFF TGTGCCAGCATTGGGAGTAGCGGGGGTTTTGAGCAGTTCTTC
TRBD2 TRBJ2-7 few TRBV10-3 CAISESGRESEQYF TGTGCCATCAGTGAGAGCGGGAGGGAGTCCGAGCAGTACTTC
- TRBJ1-1 few TRBV11-2 CASSLVPHLNTEAFF TGTGCCAGCAGCTTGGTGCCCCACCTGAACACTGAAGCTTTCTTT
- TRBJ2-3 - TRBV7-2 CASSPRQDTQYF TGTGCCAGCAGCCCCCGGCAAGATACGCAGTATTTT
- TRBJ2-2 few TRBV5-1 CASSLVAGFTGELFF TGCGCCAGCAGCTTGGTCGCGGGATTCACCGGGGAGCTGTTTTTT
- TRBJ2-3 - TRBV12-3/TRBV12-4 CASSYLGSSTDTQYF TGTGCCAGCAGTTACCTCGGATCTAGCACAGATACGCAGTATTTT
- TRBJ2-5 - TRBV27 CASSSLGLETQYF TGTGCCAGCAGTTCACTAGGGTTGGAGACCCAGTACTTC
- TRBJ2-4 - TRBV27 CASSLSTGKRYGRYF TGTGCCAGCAGTTTATCCACGGGGAAACGTTACGGTCGGTACTTC
- TRBJ1-2 - TRBV7-9 CASSLATGGVYGYTF TGTGCCAGCAGCTTAGCAACAGGCGGGGTCTATGGCTACACCTTC
TRBD2 TRBJ2-5 - TRBV3-1 CASSQGSGGKTQYF TGTGCCAGCAGCCAAGGTAGCGGGGGGAAGACCCAGTACTTC
TRBD1 TRBJ2-5 - TRBV5-4 CASSPGQGATQYF TGTGCCAGCAGCCCCGGACAGGGGGCGACCCAGTACTTC
TRBD2 TRBJ2-7 once TRBV30 CAWSIGGGGDEQYF TGTGCCTGGAGTATCGGTGGTGGGGGGGACGAGCAGTACTTC
- TRBJ1-1 few TRBV7-2 CASRGTVSTEAFF TGTGCCAGCAGGGGTACAGTCAGCACTGAAGCTTTCTTT
- TRBJ1-2 - TRBV27 CASSPLGYGYTF TGTGCCAGCAGTCCTCTAGGTTATGGCTACACCTTC
- TRBJ2-1 - TRBV7-3 CASSPSRAGFNEQFF TGTGCCAGCAGCCCAAGCCGGGCAGGGTTCAATGAGCAGTTCTTC
- TRBJ2-7 many TRBV7-2 CASTEWATYEQYF TGTGCCAGCACCGAGTGGGCCACCTACGAGCAGTACTTC
TRBD2 TRBJ2-1 - TRBV4-2 CASSQDAAGGPVEQFF TGTGCCAGCAGCCAAGATGCGGCGGGAGGGCCGGTTGAGCAGTTCTTC
TRBD1 TRBJ1-2 - TRBV5-1 CASSLGQGDAYGYTF TGCGCCAGCAGCCTGGGACAGGGAGACGCCTATGGCTACACCTTC
TRBD1 TRBJ2-1 many TRBV7-2 CASSLGQGRNEQFF TGTGCCAGCAGCTTAGGACAGGGTCGGAATGAGCAGTTCTTC
TRBD2 TRBJ2-7 - TRBV11-3 CASSSLAGGPLDEQYF TGTGCCAGCAGCTCATTAGCGGGAGGGCCTCTGGACGAGCAGTACTTC
TRBD1 TRBJ1-2 - TRBV3-1 CASTRGQRYGYTF TGTGCCAGCACCAGGGGGCAGCGCTATGGCTACACCTTC
- TRBJ2-7 - TRBV19 CASTAPGEGSTEQYF TGTGCCAGTACCGCACCAGGGGAGGGGAGCACCGAGCAGTACTTC
TRBD1 TRBJ1-6 - TRBV5-1 CASSLEGQGAYNSPLHF TGCGCCAGCAGCTTGGAGGGACAGGGCGCCTATAATTCACCCCTCCACTTT
- TRBJ2-7 many TRBV7-9 CASSPSVEQYF TGTGCCAGCAGCCCGTCAGTCGAGCAGTACTTC
- TRBJ2-1 few TRBV12-3/TRBV12-4 CASSLAFLNEQFF TGTGCCAGCAGTTTAGCGTTCCTCAATGAGCAGTTCTTC
- TRBJ2-2 - TRBV5-1 CASSLDRNTGELFF TGCGCCAGCAGCTTGGACCGGAACACCGGGGAGCTGTTTTTT
- TRBJ1-1 few TRBV5-1 CASSNHRDTEAFF TGCGCCAGCAGCAATCACAGAGACACTGAAGCTTTCTTT
- TRBJ1-1 - TRBV7-9 CASSLAAGPNTEAFF TGTGCCAGCAGCTTAGCGGCAGGGCCGAACACTGAAGCTTTCTTT
- TRBJ2-7 - TRBV6-5 CASSYSPENEQYF TGTGCCAGCAGTTACTCTCCAGAAAACGAGCAGTACTTC
TRBD2 TRBJ2-1 - TRBV5-1 CASSEEAGGYNEQFF TGCGCCAGCAGCGAGGAAGCGGGGGGCTACAATGAGCAGTTCTTC
- TRBJ2-5 - TRBV4-1 CASSHADQETQYF TGCGCCAGCAGCCACGCAGACCAAGAGACCCAGTACTTC
- TRBJ2-2 many TRBV12-3/TRBV12-4 CASSLLGELFF TGTGCCAGCAGTTTACTCGGGGAGCTGTTTTTT
- TRBJ2-3 - TRBV5-6 CASLWLRRRDTQYF TGTGCCAGCCTCTGGCTAAGGAGGAGGGATACGCAGTATTTT
- TRBJ1-1 once TRBV20-1 CSARDEGSQNTEAFF TGCAGTGCTAGAGATGAGGGTTCCCAGAACACTGAAGCTTTCTTT
- TRBJ2-3 few TRBV9 CASSVARGGTDTQYF TGTGCCAGCAGCGTAGCGAGGGGAGGCACAGATACGCAGTATTTT
- TRBJ2-3 few TRBV7-2 CASTPGWASTDTQYF TGTGCCAGCACCCCAGGTTGGGCTAGCACAGATACGCAGTATTTT
- TRBJ1-2 - TRBV19 CASSSSGNHDYGYTF TGTGCCAGTAGTAGTAGCGGGAACCATGACTATGGCTACACCTTC
- TRBJ2-1 many TRBV3-1 CASSRGGIYDNEQFF TGTGCCAGCAGCCGGGGGGGCATATACGACAATGAGCAGTTCTTC
- TRBJ2-5 few TRBV10-3 CAIGEETQYF TGTGCCATCGGGGAAGAGACCCAGTACTTC
- TRBJ1-1 - TRBV6-1 CASIFALTEAFF TGTGCCAGCATTTTCGCGCTCACTGAAGCTTTCTTT
- TRBJ1-1 few TRBV29-1 CSVDGQWNTEAFF TGCAGCGTTGACGGTCAATGGAACACTGAAGCTTTCTTT
- TRBJ1-6 - TRBV7-8 CASSLEGYTYNSPLHF TGTGCCAGCAGCTTAGAGGGTTACACATATAATTCACCCCTCCACTTT
- TRBJ1-4 few TRBV5-1 CASRAENEKLFF TGCGCCAGCAGGGCAGAAAATGAAAAACTGTTTTTT
- TRBJ2-1 few TRBV3-1 CASSQDSSGYNEQFF TGTGCCAGCAGCCAAGACAGTAGTGGTTACAATGAGCAGTTCTTC